Below, 14 T cell receptor beta chains from the same sample are listed, as sequenced in a study of regulatory T cells in long-lasting Graves disease listed by TCRdb under 2021. Per the publication, the time point label means: newly diagnosed GD, antithyroid drugs for less than 3 months. RNA was extracted from PBMCs in TRIzol for both TCR sequencing and RNA sequencing. The library was generated by multiplex PCR. The sequencer listed for this sample is Illumina HiSeq 4000. TCR beta libraries were built with iRepertoire HTBI primers and Arm-PCR amplification of CDR3 regions. TCRdb reran the public reads through fastp at Q25 and MiXCR, keeping productive beta chains. Rows matching on CDR3 protein sequence are summarized as one entry with the most common DNA and genes. This sample holds roughly 410,000 distinct CDR3 sequences; over 12% were observed only once. The ten top clones hold about 7.8% of the sample.

Separately, the same data were catalogued under a study of T cells in Graves' hyperthyroidism and ophthalmopathy.

The sample here was peripheral blood mononuclear cells (PBMCs), taken at new diagnosis, from a patient treated with antithyroid drugs. The source of these receptors is a woman between 35 and 50 years old with Graves disease. Donor details come from another sample of the same person, matched by shared clones.

This clonotype was recorded at least ten times. The V gene is TRBV3-1, the J gene TRBJ1-1, with D possibly matching TRBD1 (5 bases). The germline V and J ends were trimmed by 5 bases and 8 bases, with 12 bases remaining between them. Germline CDR1 LGHDT, CDR2 YNNKEL (reference sequence). The CDR3 sequence is 12 residues long. CDR3 protein: CASSSSGDEAFF. DNA for the CDR3: TGTGCCAGCAGCTCTTCCGGGGACGAAGCTTTCTTT.

This clonotype appeared many times. The junction departs from germline at one end; a sequencing error may be responsible. This sequence joins TRBV11-3 and TRBJ2-1; 10 bases line up with TRBD2. Germline assignment: CDR1 SGHNT and CDR2 YENEEA. The CDR3 consists of 14 residues. CDR3 DNA sequence: TGTACCAGCTCTGTTAGCGGGGGGCGGAATGAGCAGTTCTTC. It yields the protein CTSSVSGGRNEQFF.

J is TRBJ2-3 and V is TRBV20-1, with a possible D match to TRBD2 (5 bases). CDR1 is DFQATT, CDR2 SNEGSKA, per germline (reference sequence). Trimming shortened V by 3 bases and J by 1 base, and 20 bases separated the two germline ends. This CDR3 comprises 17 residues. This CDR3 reads CSASFRRATSGTDTQYF. The CDR3 DNA follows: TGCAGTGCTAGTTTCCGGCGGGCGACTTCAGGCACAGATACGCAGTATTTT.

The V gene is TRBV5-1, the J gene TRBJ2-5, with 7 positions matching TRBD2. This CDR3 has 13 amino acids. The junction had 5 bases not matched to a gene; V was cut back by 4 bases and J by 5 bases. Germline CDR1 reads SGHRS; CDR2 reads YFSETQ. The CDR3 bases are TGCGCCAGCAGCCTGACTAGCTTCGAGACCCAGTACTTC. Its translation: CASSLTSFETQYF. Complete variable domain (other parts from reference TRBV5-1 and TRBJ2-5): KAGVTQTPRYLIKTRGQQVTLSCSPISGHRSVSWYQQTPGQGLQFLFEYFSETQRNKGNFPGRFSGRQFSNSRSEMNVSTLELGDSALYLCASSLTSFETQYFGPGTRLLVL.

Points on this clonotype: Its ends do not fully match the called genes, so a read error is possible. The chain is built from TRBV5-5 and TRBJ2-1, with no clear D. The CDR3 has 17 amino acids. Germline CDR1 and CDR2: SGHKS and YYEKEE (reference sequence). CDR3: CASSQDGLGVFHNEQFF. Written as DNA, the CDR3 is TGCGCCAGCAGCCAAGATGGGCTCGGTGTATTCCACAATGAGCAGTTCTTC.

This clonotype showed up many times. The chain has TRBV20-1 and TRBJ2-1; D ambiguous. From germline, CDR1 is DFQATT and CDR2 SNEGSKA (reference sequence). Between the trimmed V and J ends, which lost 5 bases and 9 bases, there was a span of 20 bases. The CDR3 is 14 amino acids. CDR3 coding DNA: TGCAGTGCTGGATCTCATAGTAGCAAGAGTGAGCAGTTCTTC. Encoded protein: CSAGSHSSKSEQFF.

This clonotype was detected ten times or more. The chain is built from TRBV3-1 and TRBJ2-5, with 8 bases that match TRBD1. This CDR3 spans 16 amino acids. The ends lost 3 bases at V and 0 bases at J; junction bases unmatched: 6. Germline V gene data show CDR1 as LGHDT and CDR2 as YNNKEL (reference sequence). The CDR3, as DNA: TGTGCCAGCAGCCAGGGCGGGACAGGCAACCAAGAGACCCAGTACTTC. Translation: CASSQGGTGNQETQYF.

This clonotype was found a few times. The chain couples TRBV7-3 to TRBJ2-3; 9 bases align to TRBD2. This CDR3 has 15 amino acids. V lost 3 bases and J lost 6; bases outside the gene matches: 7. From germline, CDR1 is SGHTA and CDR2 FQGTGA. For the CDR3, the DNA is TGTGCCAGCAGCTTCCATAGCGGGAGTCCGGATACGCAGTATTTT. It specifies CASSFHSGSPDTQYF.

This clonotype was observed a few times. The chain couples TRBV10-1 to TRBJ2-7, with D perhaps TRBD2 (6 bases). The V gene's germline CDR1 is WNHNN and CDR2 SYGVQD (reference sequence). The CDR3 sequence is 13 residues long. V was clipped by 0 bases and J by 11 bases, with 14 bases between them. CDR3 bases: TGCGCCAGCAGTGAGTCGGGACGGGAGAGAGAGTACTTC. Translating gives CASSESGREREYF.

This chain uses TRBV7-9 with TRBJ2-3; no definite D call. Trimming took 5 bases from V and 4 from J, leaving 10 bases between them. CDR3 length equals 13 residues. Looked up from germline, CDR1 is SEHNR and CDR2 is FQNEAQ (reference sequence). CDR3 sequence: CASSGYGADTQYF. In DNA, the CDR3 is TGTGCCAGCAGCGGGTATGGGGCAGATACGCAGTATTTT.

This clonotype was recorded at least ten times. The rearrangement joins TRBV6-1 to TRBJ2-7; D may be TRBD1 or TRBD2 (5 bases each). Deletions cut 8 bases from V and 2 bases from J, with 7 bases between. In germline, CDR1 is MNHNS, CDR2 SASEGT. The CDR3 covers 11 residues. Here the CDR3 DNA reads TGTGCCAGCGGGACCACCTACGAGCAGTACTTC. Amino acid sequence: CASGTTYEQYF.

This clonotype was counted a few times. The rearrangement links TRBV19 to TRBJ2-7; 9 bases match TRBD1. Germline V gives CDR1 LNHDA, CDR2 SQIVND (reference sequence). V lost 4 bases to trimming and J lost 3 bases; unmatched junction nucleotides: 4. The CDR3 covers 14 residues. CDR3 amino acids: CASSRQDRGYEQYF. As DNA, the CDR3 is TGTGCCAGTAGTAGACAGGACAGGGGCTACGAGCAGTACTTC.

This clonotype came up many times. The chain joins TRBV20-1 to TRBJ2-3; D perhaps matches TRBD2 (6 bases). V gave up 1 base and J gave up 2 bases, with 13 bases separating them. The CDR3 extends over 15 amino acids. Germline CDR1 is DFQATT and CDR2 is SNEGSKA (reference sequence). The CDR3 DNA sequence: TGCAGTGCTAGAGGGGGGGAGCCCTCCACAGATACGCAGTATTTT. Translation gives CSARGGEPSTDTQYF.

This clonotype occurred many times. V is TRBV5-6 and J is TRBJ1-6; no definite D call. Germline-derived CDR1 and CDR2 are SGHDT and YYEEEE. The CDR3 extends over 15 amino acids. V was shortened by 0 bases and J by 8 bases, with 12 bases between the two germline ends. CDR3 sequence reads: CASSLAGVDDSPLHF. The DNA of the CDR3 is TGTGCCAGCAGCTTGGCCGGGGTGGATGATTCACCCCTCCACTTT.